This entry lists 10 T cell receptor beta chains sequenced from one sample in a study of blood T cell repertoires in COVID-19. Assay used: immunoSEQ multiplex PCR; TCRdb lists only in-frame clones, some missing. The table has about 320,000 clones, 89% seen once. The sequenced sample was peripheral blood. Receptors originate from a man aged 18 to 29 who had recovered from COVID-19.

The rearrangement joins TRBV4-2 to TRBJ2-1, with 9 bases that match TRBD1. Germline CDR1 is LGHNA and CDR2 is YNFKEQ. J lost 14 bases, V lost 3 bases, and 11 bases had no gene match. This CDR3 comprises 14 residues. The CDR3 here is CASSQVTPTGGEFF. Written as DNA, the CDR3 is TGTGCCAGCAGCCAGGTAACCCCGACAGGGGGGGAGTTCTTC.

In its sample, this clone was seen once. CDR3 region: CASSIEYRVPNTEAFF. CDR3 coding DNA: TGTGCCAGTAGTATAGAGTACAGGGTGCCGAACACTGAAGCTTTCTTT. The chain recombines TRBV19 with TRBJ1-1; TRBD1 might be the D (6 bases). Trimming took 0 bases from V and 1 from J, leaving 12 bases between them. The CDR3 length is 16 residues. Germline-derived CDR1 and CDR2 are LNHDA and SQIVND (reference sequence).

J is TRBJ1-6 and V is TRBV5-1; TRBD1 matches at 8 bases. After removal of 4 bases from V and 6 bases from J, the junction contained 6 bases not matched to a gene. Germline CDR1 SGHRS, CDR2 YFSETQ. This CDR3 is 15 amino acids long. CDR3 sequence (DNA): TGCGCCAGCAGCGCGTGGACAGGGCTTAATTCACCCCTCCACTTT. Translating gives CASSAWTGLNSPLHF.

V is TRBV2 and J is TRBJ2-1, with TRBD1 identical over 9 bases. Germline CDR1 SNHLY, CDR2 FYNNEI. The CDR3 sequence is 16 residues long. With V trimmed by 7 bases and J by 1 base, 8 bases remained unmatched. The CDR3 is CASIGQGWRSYNEQFF. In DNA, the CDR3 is TGTGCCAGCATTGGACAGGGGTGGAGGTCCTACAATGAGCAGTTCTTC.

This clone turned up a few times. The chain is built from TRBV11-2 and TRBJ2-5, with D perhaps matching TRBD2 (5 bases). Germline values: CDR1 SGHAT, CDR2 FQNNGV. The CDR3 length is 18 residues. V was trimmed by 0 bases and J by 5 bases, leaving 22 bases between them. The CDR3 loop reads CASSLDRLSQRGWETQYF. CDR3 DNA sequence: TGTGCCAGCAGCTTAGATCGTTTAAGTCAGCGAGGGTGGGAGACCCAGTACTTC.

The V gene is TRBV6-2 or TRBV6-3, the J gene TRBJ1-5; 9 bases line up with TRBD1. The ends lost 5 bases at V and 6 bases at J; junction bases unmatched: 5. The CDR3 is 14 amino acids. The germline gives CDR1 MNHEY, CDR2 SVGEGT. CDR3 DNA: TGTGCCAGCAGTCGGGACAGGGAGGTTCAGCCCCAGCATTTT. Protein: CASSRDREVQPQHF.

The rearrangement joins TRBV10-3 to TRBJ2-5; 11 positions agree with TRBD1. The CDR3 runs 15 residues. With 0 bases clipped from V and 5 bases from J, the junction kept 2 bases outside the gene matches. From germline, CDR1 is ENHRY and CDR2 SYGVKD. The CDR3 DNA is TGTGCCATCAGTGAGTCGCGGGACAGGGGGGAGACCCAGTACTTC. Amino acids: CAISESRDRGETQYF.

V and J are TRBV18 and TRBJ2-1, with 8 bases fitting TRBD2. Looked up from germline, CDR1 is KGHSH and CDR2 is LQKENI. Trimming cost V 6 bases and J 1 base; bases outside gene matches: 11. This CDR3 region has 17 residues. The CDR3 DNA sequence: TGTGCCAGCTCTGCATGGACGGGAGGGGGGTCCTACAATGAGCAGTTCTTC. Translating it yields CASSAWTGGGSYNEQFF.

CDR3 bases: TGTGCCAGCAGCTCTCACCAGGGCACAGATACGCAGTATTTT. Its translation is CASSSHQGTDTQYF. The chain is built from TRBV11-2 and TRBJ2-3; no definite D call. There are 14 residues in the CDR3. The germline V gene encodes CDR1 SGHAT and CDR2 FQNNGV. V was shortened by 4 bases and J by 1 base, with 9 bases between the two germline ends.

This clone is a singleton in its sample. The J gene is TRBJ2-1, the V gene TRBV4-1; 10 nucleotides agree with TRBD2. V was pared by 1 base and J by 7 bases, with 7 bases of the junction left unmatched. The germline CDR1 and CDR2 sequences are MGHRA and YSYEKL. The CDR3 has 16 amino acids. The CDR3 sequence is CASSQVDTSGKNEQFF. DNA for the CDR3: TGCGCCAGCAGCCAAGTAGATACTAGCGGGAAGAATGAGCAGTTCTTC.